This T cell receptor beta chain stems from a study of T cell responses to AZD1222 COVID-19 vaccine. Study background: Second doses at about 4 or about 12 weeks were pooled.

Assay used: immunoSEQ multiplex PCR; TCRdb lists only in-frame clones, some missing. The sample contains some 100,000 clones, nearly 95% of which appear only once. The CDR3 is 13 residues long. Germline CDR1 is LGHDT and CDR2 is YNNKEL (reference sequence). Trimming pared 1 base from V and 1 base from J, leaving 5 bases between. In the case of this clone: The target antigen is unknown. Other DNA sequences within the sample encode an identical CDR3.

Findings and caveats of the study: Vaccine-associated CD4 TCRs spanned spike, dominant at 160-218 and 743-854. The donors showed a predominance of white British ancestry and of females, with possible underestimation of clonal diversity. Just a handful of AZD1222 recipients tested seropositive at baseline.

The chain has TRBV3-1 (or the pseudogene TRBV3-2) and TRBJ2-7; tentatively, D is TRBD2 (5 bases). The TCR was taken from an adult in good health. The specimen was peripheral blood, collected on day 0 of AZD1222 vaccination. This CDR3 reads CASSQAGSYEQYF. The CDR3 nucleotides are TGTGCCAGCAGCCAAGCGGGATCCTACGAGCAGTACTTC.